This T cell receptor (beta chain) was profiled in a study of blood T cells in healthy people across ages. The CDR3 extends over 16 amino acids. Germline assignment: CDR1 SGDLS and CDR2 YYNGEE. V gave up 7 bases and J gave up 4 bases, with 23 bases separating them. The sample holds a few counts of this clonotype. A second about 6 to 11 cycle PCR used barcoded and J-beta primers. MiXCR, run by TCRdb on the 5' RACE reads, gives a single entry per CDR3 protein. The sample holds 1,300,000 or so distinct CDR3 sequences, approximately 59% seen once. Input material: blood. The sequence was obtained from a man aged 18 to 30 in good health. The gene calls are TRBV9 and TRBJ2-5; D is unclear. The chain's CDR3 is CASSLGQAQSGETQYF. CDR3 sequence (DNA): TGTGCCAGCTCTCTTGGTCAGGCCCAATCGGGAGAGACCCAGTACTTC.